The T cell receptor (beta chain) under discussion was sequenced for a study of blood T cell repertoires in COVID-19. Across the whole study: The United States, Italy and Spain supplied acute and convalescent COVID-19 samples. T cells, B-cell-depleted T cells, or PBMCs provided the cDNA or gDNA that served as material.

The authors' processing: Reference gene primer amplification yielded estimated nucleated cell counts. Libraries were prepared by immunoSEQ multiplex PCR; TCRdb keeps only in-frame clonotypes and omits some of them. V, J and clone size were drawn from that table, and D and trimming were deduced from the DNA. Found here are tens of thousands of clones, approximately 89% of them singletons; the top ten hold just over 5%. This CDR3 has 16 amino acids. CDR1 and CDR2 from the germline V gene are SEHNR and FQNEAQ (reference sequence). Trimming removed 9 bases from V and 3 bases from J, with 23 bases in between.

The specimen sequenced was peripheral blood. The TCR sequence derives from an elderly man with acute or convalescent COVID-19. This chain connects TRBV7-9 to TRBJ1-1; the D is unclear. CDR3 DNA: TGTGCCAGTAATGGAAGGGTACGGTTGAGGGACACTGAAGCTTTCTTT. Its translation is CASNGRVRLRDTEAFF. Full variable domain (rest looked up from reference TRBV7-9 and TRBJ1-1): DTGVSQNPRHKITKRGQNVTFRCDPISEHNRLYWYRQTLGQGPEFLTYFQNEAQLEKSRLLSDRFSAERPKGSFSTLEIQRTEQGDSAMYLCASNGRVRLRDTEAFFGQGTRLTVV.